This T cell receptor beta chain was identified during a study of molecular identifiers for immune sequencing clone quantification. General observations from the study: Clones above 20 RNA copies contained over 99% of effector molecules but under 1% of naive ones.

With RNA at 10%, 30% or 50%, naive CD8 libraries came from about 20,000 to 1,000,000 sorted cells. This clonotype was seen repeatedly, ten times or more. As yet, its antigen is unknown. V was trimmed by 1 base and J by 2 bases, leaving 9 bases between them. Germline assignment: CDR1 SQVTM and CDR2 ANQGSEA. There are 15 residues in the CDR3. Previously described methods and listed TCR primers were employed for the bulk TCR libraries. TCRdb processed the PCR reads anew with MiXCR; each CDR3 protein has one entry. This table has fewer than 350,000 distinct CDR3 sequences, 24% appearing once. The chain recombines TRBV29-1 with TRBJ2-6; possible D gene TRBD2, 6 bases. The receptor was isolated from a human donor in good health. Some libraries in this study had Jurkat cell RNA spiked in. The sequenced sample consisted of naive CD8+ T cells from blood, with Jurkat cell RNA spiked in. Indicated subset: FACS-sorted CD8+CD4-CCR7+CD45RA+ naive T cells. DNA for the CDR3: TGCAGCGTTGAAGTCGGGGGACCTGGGGCCAACGTCCTGACTTTC. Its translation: CSVEVGGPGANVLTF.